The 16 T cell receptor beta chains presented below share a single source sample, sequenced in a study of a mutant IDH1 vaccine in newly diagnosed glioma. The protocol was immunoSEQ multiplex PCR, while the TCRdb copy is restricted to in-frame clones and leaves out a portion. Altogether under 85,000 clones are present, more than 80% being singletons, with the ten largest covering over 0.6%. Described time point: week 23, last vaccination. Alongside topical imiquimod, each dose of vaccine comprised 300 ug of mutant IDH1 20-mer peptide. Their cognate antigens are unknown. This specimen was PBMCs, taken from a glioma patient whose treatment included an IDH1 peptide vaccine. These receptors all stem from a woman aged 45-65 years with glioma.

This sequence joins TRBV4-1 and TRBJ2-3; 12 bases are a match to TRBD2. This CDR3 comprises 15 residues. Germline V CDR1 and CDR2: MGHRA, YSYEKL. The junction had 4 bases not matched to a gene; V was cut back by 4 bases and J by 5 bases. This CDR3 reads CASSPLAGGEDTQYF. DNA for the CDR3: TGCGCCAGCAGCCCACTAGCGGGAGGAGAAGATACGCAGTATTTT.

On this clone: The junction departs from germline at one end; a sequencing error may be responsible. V is TRBV5-1 and J is TRBJ2-5; possibly TRBD2 for D (6 bases). CDR1 and CDR2 from the germline V gene are SGHRS and YFSETQ. The CDR3 consists of 15 residues. CDR3 loop: CASNLGLSNGETQYF. As DNA, the CDR3 is TGCGCCAGCAACTTGGGACTCTCAAACGGAGAGACCCAGTACTTC.

V is TRBV30 and J is TRBJ1-5; no clear D. The CDR3 consists of 13 residues. The germline V gene encodes CDR1 GTSNPN and CDR2 SVGIG (reference sequence). Trimming cost V 3 bases and J 3 bases, with 9 bases left between them. CDR3 nucleotide sequence: TGTGCCTGGAGCTCCGGAAACAATCAGCCCCAGCATTTT. It translates to CAWSSGNNQPQHF.

The chain recombines TRBV11-1 with TRBJ2-5, with 9 bases matching TRBD2. Trimming at V came to 1 base and at J to 2 bases, leaving 5 bases not matched to a gene. Germline V CDR1 and CDR2: SGHAT, FQDESV (reference sequence). The CDR3 totals 16 residues. This chain's CDR3 is CASSLVAGEGQETQYF. The DNA of the CDR3 is TGTGCCAGCAGCTTAGTAGCGGGAGAAGGTCAAGAGACCCAGTACTTC.

V and J are TRBV20-1 and TRBJ1-2; TRBD1 is a possible D gene (5 bases). V was shortened by 3 bases and J by 6 bases, with 8 bases between the two germline ends. Germline loops: CDR1 DFQATT, CDR2 SNEGSKA (reference sequence). This CDR3 is 11 amino acids long. The CDR3 bases are TGCAGTGCTAGGGGGGACCATGGCTACACCTTC. Translated, it gives CSARGDHGYTF.

V is TRBV10-3 and J is TRBJ1-1; 7 bases match TRBD1. Germline CDR1 is ENHRY and CDR2 is SYGVKD. Germline trimming cut 5 bases from V and 0 bases from J; bases unmatched to any gene: 9. The CDR3 extends over 16 amino acids. The CDR3 spells CAISQTGVSMNTEAFF. The CDR3 DNA sequence: TGTGCCATCAGTCAAACAGGGGTTAGCATGAACACTGAAGCTTTCTTT.

This chain uses TRBV5-4 with TRBJ1-3, with D perhaps matching TRBD1 (6 bases). V was clipped by 3 bases and J by 1 base, with 14 bases between them. Per the germline V gene, CDR1 is SGHNT and CDR2 is YYREEE (reference sequence). CDR3 length equals 16 residues. CDR3 nucleotides: TGTGCCAGCAGCTCGACAGGTGGGGGATCTGGAAACACCATATATTTT. Its translation is CASSSTGGGSGNTIYF. Full variable domain (rest looked up from reference TRBV5-4 and TRBJ1-3): ETGVTQSPTHLIKTRGQQVTLRCSSQSGHNTVSWYQQALGQGPQFIFQYYREEENGRGNFPPRFSGLQFPNYSSELNVNALELDDSALYLCASSSTGGGSGNTIYFGEGSWLTVV.

V gene TRBV19 combines with J gene TRBJ1-5; D remains ambiguous. Trimming took 6 bases from V and 5 from J, leaving 8 bases between them. Germline V gene sequence: CDR1 LNHDA, CDR2 SQIVND (reference sequence). The CDR3 length is 12 residues. CDR3 in amino acids: CASSQGDQPQHF. CDR3 DNA sequence: TGTGCCAGTAGCCAAGGAGATCAGCCCCAGCATTTT.

The chain employs TRBV10-1 and TRBJ2-3; 8 bases are a match to TRBD2. The CDR3 is made up of 15 amino acids. J was trimmed by 0 bases and V by 10 bases; bases with no gene match: 9. Germline assignment: CDR1 WNHNN and CDR2 SYGVQD (reference sequence). This chain's CDR3 is CATRDSGESTDTQYF. In DNA form, the CDR3 reads TGCGCCACCAGGGATAGCGGGGAGAGCACAGATACGCAGTATTTT.

V usage is TRBV18 and J usage is TRBJ1-1; D possibly corresponds to TRBD1 (6 bases). Trimming left V 1 base short and J 3 bases short, with 21 bases between. Germline V gives CDR1 KGHSH, CDR2 LQKENI. This CDR3 contains 18 residues. CDR3 in amino acids: CASSPLTGMRPGDTEAFF. CDR3 DNA: TGTGCCAGCTCACCACTTACAGGGATGAGGCCGGGGGACACTGAAGCTTTCTTT.

In this sample, this clone turned up once. The CDR3 loop is CASRAAGEGETQYF. The CDR3, as DNA: TGTGCCAGCAGAGCAGCGGGAGAAGGAGAGACCCAGTACTTC. The chain carries TRBV6-6 and TRBJ2-5; TRBD2 aligns across 8 bases. Germline V gene sequence: CDR1 MNHNY, CDR2 SVGAGI (reference sequence). V lost 6 bases, J lost 4 bases, and 7 bases stayed unmatched. The CDR3 covers 14 residues.

This clone was seen just once. This chain connects TRBV18 to TRBJ2-7, with 14 bases that match TRBD2. This CDR3 region has 17 residues. With V trimmed by 2 bases and J by 4 bases, 7 bases remained unmatched. Germline loops: CDR1 KGHSH, CDR2 LQKENI. CDR3 sequence: CASSPSGTSGRGYEQYF. As DNA, the CDR3 is TGTGCCAGCTCACCAAGCGGGACTAGCGGGAGAGGTTACGAGCAGTACTTC.

The V and J genes are TRBV7-8 and TRBJ1-1; D is possibly TRBD1 (5 bases). The CDR3 has 15 residues. V was trimmed by 1 base and J by 5 bases, leaving 14 bases between them. Germline loops: CDR1 SGHVS, CDR2 FQNEAQ. The CDR3 nucleotides are TGTGCCAGCAGCTTAGTGTTTGGGGGAGGGACTGAAGCTTTCTTT. Translated: CASSLVFGGGTEAFF.

The V call is TRBV5-5, the J call TRBJ1-1; no firm D call. Per germline, CDR1 SGHKS and CDR2 YYEKEE (reference sequence). The CDR3 is 17 amino acids. V lost 0 bases to trimming and J lost 0 bases, with 15 bases between them. The CDR3 spells CASSLDPPPEVNTEAFF. CDR3 nucleotide sequence: TGTGCCAGCAGCTTGGACCCCCCCCCGGAGGTGAACACTGAAGCTTTCTTT.

The CDR3 coding sequence is TGTGCCAGCAGCCTAGAGGTGGCAGGGAGCGGTCAGCCCCAGCATTTT. Encoded protein: CASSLEVAGSGQPQHF. The chain employs TRBV16 and TRBJ1-5; maybe TRBD1 (5 bases). There are 16 residues in the CDR3. Germline CDR1 KGHSY, CDR2 FQNENV. V lost 4 bases to trimming and J lost 6 bases, with 19 bases between them.

The V gene is TRBV5-4, the J gene TRBJ1-1; D is perhaps TRBD1 (6 bases). In germline, CDR1 is SGHNT, CDR2 YYREEE (reference sequence). This CDR3 contains 13 residues. Trimming removed 0 bases from V and 8 bases from J, with 11 bases in between. The CDR3 reads CASSLGGGREAFF. DNA of the CDR3: TGTGCCAGCAGCTTGGGCGGGGGCCGGGAAGCTTTCTTT.